This T cell receptor beta chain was profiled in a study of blood T cell repertoires in COVID-19. Overall study: Sites across the United States, Italy and Spain contributed samples from acute and convalescent COVID-19. PBMCs, B-cell-depleted T cells, or T cells provided the cDNA or gDNA that made up the material.

The CDR3 covers 14 residues. The V end was cut by 4 bases, the J end by 4 bases, with 13 bases between. The germline V gene encodes CDR1 LGHNT and CDR2 FRNRAP. Authors' processing steps: Amplification of reference gene primers provided the estimated nucleated cell counts. Produced via immunoSEQ multiplex PCR; TCRdb's table is partial and in-frame only. V and J calls and clone size follow that table, whereas D and trimming were derived from the DNA. The sample has fewer than 200,000 clones; 80% to 85% are singletons. The sequence was obtained from a man in his 70s with active or convalescent COVID-19. The sequencing input was peripheral blood. This chain joins TRBV12-5 and TRBJ1-1; D is unresolved. DNA for the CDR3: TGTGCTAGTGGTTCCGCAGTCGCGGGCACTGAAGCTTTCTTT. Amino acids: CASGSAVAGTEAFF.